The rows below give T cell receptor beta chains drawn from one sample of a study of T cell responses to AZD1222 COVID-19 vaccine. Sequencing used immunoSEQ multiplex PCR; TCRdb keeps in-frame clones, though not all of them. The data show 95,000 to 150,000 clones, with more than 75% seen just once and under 4.5% held by the top ten. The input for sequencing was peripheral blood, taken on day 0 of AZD1222 vaccination. These receptors were collected from an adult in good health. Both conserved end residues are part of each CDR3. Each record gives: J gene, D gene, V gene, clone size, CDR3 DNA, CDR3 protein. A D gene is named only where the DNA matches it firmly. Size values are once, few and many counts, or a class for expanded clones, and some rows have none.

J: TRBJ1-1; D: .; V: TRBV19; size: .; DNA: TGTGCCAGTAGTCCAGGCCCGTCGTTTCGAGCTTTCTTT; CDR3: CASSPGPSFRAFF
J: TRBJ2-2; D: .; V: TRBV7-9; size: .; DNA: TGTGCCAGCAGCTCCTCGGGGTGGGACGCGAACACCGGGGAGCTGTTTTTT; CDR3: CASSSSGWDANTGELFF
J: TRBJ1-2; D: TRBD1; V: TRBV10-3; size: .; DNA: TGTGCCATCAGTGAGCCGACAGGGGTTGGCTACACCTTC; CDR3: CAISEPTGVGYTF
J: TRBJ2-3; D: .; V: TRBV2; size: .; DNA: TGTGCCAGCAGTGACTTAGGGGGGGGGCTAAGCACAGATACGCAGTATTTT; CDR3: CASSDLGGGLSTDTQYF
J: TRBJ2-3; D: TRBD2; V: TRBV7-2; size: .; DNA: TGTGCCAGCAGCTTATACCCTAGCGGGGGGGCTAGCACAGATACGCAGTATTTT; CDR3: CASSLYPSGGASTDTQYF
J: TRBJ1-1; D: .; V: TRBV6-5; size: .; DNA: TGTGCCAGCGGACCCTCGGGGGCTTTCTTT; CDR3: CASGPSGAFF
J: TRBJ2-1; D: TRBD1; V: TRBV19; size: .; DNA: TGTGCCAGTAGTATAAAAAAGGGGGCGAAGCCGTTCTTC; CDR3: CASSIKKGAKPFF
J: TRBJ1-1; D: TRBD1; V: TRBV25-1; size: .; DNA: TGTGCCAGCAATTGGGCAGGGGGTAAAGCTTTCTTT; CDR3: CASNWAGGKAFF
J: TRBJ1-2; D: TRBD1; V: TRBV18; size: .; DNA: TGTGCCAGCTCACCACCTTCCTTGGGACAGTCCTATGGCTACACCTTC; CDR3: CASSPPSLGQSYGYTF
J: TRBJ1-4; D: .; V: TRBV12-2; size: .; DNA: TGTGCAAGTCGCTTAGACAGTGAAAAACTGTTTTTT; CDR3: CASRLDSEKLFF
J: TRBJ2-1; D: .; V: TRBV2; size: .; DNA: TGTGCCAGCAGTCTTCAGGTGCTAGGTGAGCAGTTCTTC; CDR3: CASSLQVLGEQFF
J: TRBJ1-2; D: .; V: TRBV2; size: .; DNA: TGTGCCAGCAATGTGGGACCTATCGGTGGCTACACCTTC; CDR3: CASNVGPIGGYTF
J: TRBJ2-7; D: .; V: TRBV18; size: .; DNA: TGTGCCAGCTCACCTCTGGGGCGGAACTCCTACGAGCAGTACTTC; CDR3: CASSPLGRNSYEQYF
J: TRBJ2-1; D: .; V: TRBV19; size: .; DNA: TGTGCCAGTAGTATTAGGGAGCATGAGCAGTTCTTC; CDR3: CASSIREHEQFF
J: TRBJ2-7; D: .; V: TRBV7-9; size: .; DNA: TGTGCCAGCAGCTCAACGGGGGGCCCATACGAGCAGTACTTC; CDR3: CASSSTGGPYEQYF
J: TRBJ1-2; D: .; V: TRBV19; size: .; DNA: TGTGCCAGTATCCGGGACCCAGCTGGGTATGGCTACACCTTC; CDR3: CASIRDPAGYGYTF
J: TRBJ2-7; D: .; V: TRBV11-1; size: .; DNA: TGTGCCAGCAGCGACAGGCCTGCCTACGAGCAGTACTTC; CDR3: CASSDRPAYEQYF
J: TRBJ2-3; D: .; V: TRBV7-8; size: .; DNA: TGTGCCAGCAGCTTGAGACAGGCTACCACAGATACGCAGTATTTT; CDR3: CASSLRQATTDTQYF
J: TRBJ2-3; D: TRBD1; V: TRBV10-1; size: .; DNA: TGCGCCAGCAGTGACCCGGGACAGGGACCAGATACGCAGTATTTT; CDR3: CASSDPGQGPDTQYF
J: TRBJ2-7; D: .; V: TRBV18; size: .; DNA: TGTGCCAGCTCACCCTTCTCTACCACAGTCTACGAGCAGTACTTC; CDR3: CASSPFSTTVYEQYF
J: TRBJ1-1; D: .; V: TRBV10-2; size: .; DNA: TGCGCCAGCAGTGAGTCGGTCCGGGGGCGGACTTCCTTGAACACTGAAGCTTTCTTT; CDR3: CASSESVRGRTSLNTEAFF
J: TRBJ2-7; D: .; V: TRBV18; size: few; DNA: TGTGCCAGCTGGGACCCCAGCGGGCTAGTCTACGAGCAGTACTTC; CDR3: CASWDPSGLVYEQYF
J: TRBJ1-6; D: .; V: TRBV4-1; size: once; DNA: TGCGCCAGCAGCCGAGAAGGGGCAGGCAGTTCACCCCTCCACTTT; CDR3: CASSREGAGSSPLHF
J: TRBJ2-2; D: .; V: TRBV6-5; size: few; DNA: TGTGCCAGCAGTTGGGGGCAGGGTTTGAACACCGGGGAGCTGTTTTTT; CDR3: CASSWGQGLNTGELFF
J: TRBJ1-1; D: .; V: TRBV6-5; size: .; DNA: TGTGCCAGCAGTTACTCGCCGACGTCAAACACTGAAGCTTTCTTT; CDR3: CASSYSPTSNTEAFF